This is a list of T cell receptor beta chains from one sample in a study of blood T cell repertoires in COVID-19. Sequencing was performed with immunoSEQ multiplex PCR; in TCRdb, only in-frame clones are kept and a portion is missing. The data contain around 250,000 clones, approximately 82% of them seen just once; the ten biggest clones take up roughly 3.1%. The specimen sequenced was peripheral blood. These receptor sequences come from a woman younger than 30 with acute or convalescent COVID-19. Both conserved end residues are part of each CDR3. The order of the fields is clone size, V gene, D gene, CDR3 length, J gene, CDR3 DNA, CDR3 protein. A D gene is named only where the DNA matches it firmly. Size is omitted from some rows. Given values are once, few, many or a class for expanded clones.

>few|TRBV10-3|TRBD2|15|TRBJ2-1
TGTGCCATCAGAGGGACTAGCGGTTCTACAGGGGAGCAGTTCTTC
CAIRGTSGSTGEQFF
>-|TRBV7-3|TRBD2|14|TRBJ2-1
TGTGCCAGCAGCCCCGGGACTAGCGGGAAAGAGCAGTTCTTC
CASSPGTSGKEQFF
>-|TRBV5-4|-|15|TRBJ2-2
TGTGCCAGCAGCTTGACGGACAGTCTCACCGGGGAGCTGTTTTTT
CASSLTDSLTGELFF
>-|TRBV5-6|-|13|TRBJ1-1
TGTGCCAGCAGCCACCGGATATATAGCGAAGCTTTCTTT
CASSHRIYSEAFF
>-|TRBV19|-|14|TRBJ2-1
TGTGCCAGTAGCCGCGGGACTCTATACAATGAGCAGTTCTTC
CASSRGTLYNEQFF
>-|TRBV4-3|-|16|TRBJ2-1
TGCGCCAGCAGCCAAGATGGGAGCGTTTACTACAATGAGCAGTTCTTC
CASSQDGSVYYNEQFF
>-|TRBV5-1|TRBD2|14|TRBJ2-7
TGCGCCAGCAGCTCCGGACTAGCGGGAGGGTCGGAGTACTTC
CASSSGLAGGSEYF
>-|TRBV7-6|TRBD1|16|TRBJ2-1
TGTGCCAGCAGCGGTTCTGTGGGACAGGGATACAATGAGCAGTTCTTC
CASSGSVGQGYNEQFF
>-|TRBV6-4|TRBD2|15|TRBJ2-3
TGTGCCAGCAGCTCTAGCGGGAGGGCCACAGATACGCAGTATTTT
CASSSSGRATDTQYF
>-|TRBV6-2/TRBV6-3|-|16|TRBJ1-5
TGTGCCAGCAGTTACTCCCCAGGGCACGTAAATCAGCCCCAGCATTTT
CASSYSPGHVNQPQHF
>-|TRBV2|TRBD2|14|TRBJ2-7
TGTGCCAGCAGGCGGGGGGACACCTCCTACGAGCAGTACTTC
CASRRGDTSYEQYF
>-|TRBV3-1/TRBV3-2|TRBD2|15|TRBJ2-7
TGTGCCAGCAGCCAGACTAGCGGGAGCCTATACGAGCAGTACTTC
CASSQTSGSLYEQYF
>-|TRBV18|TRBD1|14|TRBJ1-5
TGTGCCAGCTCACCAGGACAGGGTAATCAGCCCCAGCATTTT
CASSPGQGNQPQHF
>-|TRBV5-1|TRBD2|15|TRBJ2-2
TGCGCCAGCAGTCCTAGCGGACAATACACCGGGGAGCTGTTTTTT
CASSPSGQYTGELFF
>-|TRBV9|-|15|TRBJ2-1
TGTGCCAGCAGCGTAGGTGGCGGAGGGACTAATGAGCAGTTCTTC
CASSVGGGGTNEQFF
>-|TRBV9|-|15|TRBJ1-3
TGTGCCAGCAGTTCCGGGACACGCTCTGGAAACACCATATATTTT
CASSSGTRSGNTIYF
>-|TRBV9|TRBD2|15|TRBJ2-3
TGTGCCAGCAGCGCGGGGACTAGCGCCGGAGATACGCAGTATTTT
CASSAGTSAGDTQYF
>-|TRBV5-1|-|13|TRBJ2-7
TGCGCCAGCAGCTTGTTAGGGGACTACGAGCAGTACTTC
CASSLLGDYEQYF
>-|TRBV3-1/TRBV3-2|TRBD1|11|TRBJ2-7
TGTGCCAGACAACGAGACAGGGGCCCTTACTTC
CARQRDRGPYF
>-|TRBV6-5|TRBD2|13|TRBJ2-5
TGTGCCAGCAGCGGAGCGGGAAGAGAGACCCAGTACTTC
CASSGAGRETQYF
>-|TRBV4-3|-|16|TRBJ1-6
TGCGCCAGCAGCCAAGAACCGGTCCCAAAGAATTCACCCCTCCACTTT
CASSQEPVPKNSPLHF
>-|TRBV7-2|-|15|TRBJ1-6
TGTGCCAGCAGCCCCGGAGCCCTCTATAATTCACCCCTCCACTTT
CASSPGALYNSPLHF
>-|TRBV6-5|-|15|TRBJ1-3
TGTGCCAGCAGACCCGACAGGACACTCGGAAACACCATATATTTT
CASRPDRTLGNTIYF
>-|TRBV4-3|TRBD2|19|TRBJ2-3
TGCGCCAGCAGCCAAGATCTCGCGGGACTAGCGGGAGCGAAAGATACGCAGTATTTT
CASSQDLAGLAGAKDTQYF
>many|TRBV5-1|-|14|TRBJ1-1
TGCGCCAGCAGCTTTGTGAACATGAACACTGAAGCTTTCTTT
CASSFVNMNTEAFF